These 27 T cell receptor beta chains were all obtained from the same sample, sequenced in a study of neurological immune-mediated disorders. TCRdb re-called the 5' RACE reads with MiXCR, one entry per CDR3 protein. The sample has around 30,000 distinct CDR3 sequences; 2% to 2.5% are singletons. The specimen was PBMCs. These receptor sequences come from a woman aged 50 to 60 with multiple sclerosis.

This clonotype was recorded at least ten times. Sequence at one end of the junction differs from germline and may be a read error. The rearrangement joins TRBV20-1 to TRBJ1-5; weak D call: TRBD1 (6 bases). The CDR3 is 13 residues long. Germline V lookup: CDR1 DFQATT, CDR2 SNEGSKA (reference sequence). The DNA for the CDR3 is TGCAGTGCTAAAGGGGGACTCGATCAGCCCCAGAATTTT. Amino acids: CSAKGGLDQPQNF.

This clonotype was recorded many times. The chain has TRBV5-1 and TRBJ1-1, with 7 nucleotides matching TRBD1. The CDR3 sequence is 16 residues long. Germline values: CDR1 SGHRS, CDR2 YFSETQ. Trimming removed 0 bases from V and 1 base from J; junction bases left unmatched: 6. The CDR3 DNA sequence: TGCGCCAGCAGCTTGGAGACAGGGACCGGGAACACTGAAGCTTTCTTT. Protein: CASSLETGTGNTEAFF.

Many counts were recorded for this clonotype. V usage is TRBV25-1 and J usage is TRBJ2-3, with D tentatively TRBD1 (6 bases). Germline V gives CDR1 MGHDK, CDR2 SYGVNS. Trimming removed 2 bases from V and 0 bases from J, with 9 bases in between. This CDR3 region has 15 residues. The CDR3 region has the DNA TGTGCCAGCAGTGAAGTGGGACATAGCACAGATACGCAGTATTTT. Translated: CASSEVGHSTDTQYF.

Ten or more counts support this clonotype. V is TRBV20-1 and J is TRBJ2-7, with 7 bases identical to TRBD2. There are 13 residues in the CDR3. The germline gives CDR1 DFQATT, CDR2 SNEGSKA (reference sequence). The trim removed 2 bases at V and 3 bases at J, leaving 4 bases unmatched. This CDR3 is CSARPSGVYEQYF. As DNA, the CDR3 is TGCAGTGCTAGACCTAGCGGTGTCTACGAGCAGTACTTC.

Many counts were recorded for this clonotype. The V call is TRBV7-2, the J call TRBJ2-1, with 10 nucleotides matching TRBD2. CDR3 length: 14 residues. The germline V gene encodes CDR1 SGHTA and CDR2 FQGNSA. With V trimmed by 5 bases and J by 9 bases, 7 bases remained unmatched. The CDR3 DNA follows: TGTGCCAGCAGCCCGGGACTAGCGTCAAGTGAGCAGTTCTTC. This sequence encodes CASSPGLASSEQFF. The whole variable domain, remainder taken from reference TRBV7-2 and TRBJ2-1, is GAGVSQSPSNKVTEKGKDVELRCDPISGHTALYWYRQSLGQGLEFLIYFQGNSAPDKSGLPSDRFSAERTGGSVSTLTIQRTQQEDSAVYLCASSPGLASSEQFFGPGTRLTVL.

Within the sample, this clonotype is medium-sized (0.01 to 0.1%). V is TRBV27 and J is TRBJ2-1; TRBD1 is a possible D gene (5 bases). This CDR3 is 13 amino acids long. CDR1 is MNHEY and CDR2 is SMNVEV in the germline V gene (reference sequence). V was trimmed by 6 bases and J by 8 bases, leaving 14 bases between them. The CDR3 region has the DNA TGTGCCAGCAGACCAGTGGGGCCGGATGAGCAGTTCTTC. Translating it yields CASRPVGPDEQFF.

This clonotype was counted at least ten times. The gene calls are TRBV5-6 and TRBJ2-2, with 7 positions matching TRBD2. The J segment lost 5 bases and the V segment lost 4 bases, leaving 11 bases of the junction unmatched. Germline-derived CDR1 and CDR2 are SGHDT and YYEEEE. The CDR3 consists of 16 residues. The CDR3 loop is CASSRTAGVGTGELFF. The CDR3 coding sequence is TGTGCCAGCAGCCGGACGGCGGGAGTAGGGACCGGGGAGCTGTTTTTT.

The chain is built from TRBV20-1 and TRBJ1-2; D perhaps matches TRBD1 (5 bases). The CDR3 runs to 14 residues. Germline CDR1 DFQATT, CDR2 SNEGSKA (reference sequence). Trimming took off 1 base at V and 1 base at J, with 10 bases between the two ends. Written as DNA, the CDR3 is TGCAGTGCTAGAGGGGGGAGTCGTAACTATGGCTACACCTTC. It yields the protein CSARGGSRNYGYTF.

The chain has TRBV27 and TRBJ2-7, with 8 bases that match TRBD1. Per germline, CDR1 MNHEY and CDR2 SMNVEV (reference sequence). The CDR3 runs to 15 residues. With 6 bases clipped from V and 7 bases from J, the junction kept 14 bases outside the gene matches. In DNA, the CDR3 is TGTGCCAGCAGACGATCACCGCAGGGGGCGAATGAGCAGTACTTC. It codes for CASRRSPQGANEQYF.

This clonotype was recorded at least ten times. This chain uses TRBV11-1 with TRBJ2-5; the D is unclear. Looked up from germline, CDR1 is SGHAT and CDR2 is FQDESV (reference sequence). Trimming stripped 2 bases from V and 5 bases from J, with 12 bases between. The CDR3 runs 14 residues. The CDR3, as DNA: TGTGCCAGCAGCTTAAGGTCTGCGCGGGAGACCCAGTACTTC. It codes for CASSLRSARETQYF.

This clonotype was seen repeatedly, ten times or more. V usage is TRBV4-1 and J usage is TRBJ1-4; no clear D. Trimming cost V 2 bases and J 6 bases, with 13 bases left between them. Germline V gene lookup returns CDR1 MGHRA and CDR2 YSYEKL. The CDR3 covers 15 residues. As DNA, the CDR3 is TGCGCCAGCAGCCAAACATCTGGCCGATATGAAAAACTGTTTTTT. Translating it yields CASSQTSGRYEKLFF.

This clonotype is medium-sized (0.01 to 0.1%). The chain carries TRBV12-3 or TRBV12-4 and TRBJ2-3, with D tentatively TRBD2 (5 bases). The V gene lost 3 bases and the J gene lost 2 bases, with 9 bases spanning the gap. The length of the CDR3 is 14 residues. The CDR3 is CASSFFGDTDTQYF. The CDR3 nucleotides read TGTGCCAGCAGTTTTTTCGGGGACACAGATACGCAGTATTTT.

This clonotype was found a few times. J is TRBJ1-1 and V is TRBV29-1; no clear D gene. V lost 8 bases and J lost 4, with 8 bases in between. CDR3 length: 10 amino acids. Germline V gene lookup returns CDR1 SQVTM and CDR2 ANQGSEA. In DNA form, the CDR3 reads TGCAGCTCTCTGGGCACTGAAGCTTTCTTT. It is translated as CSSLGTEAFF.

The table lists this clonotype with many counts. In DNA, the CDR3 is TGTGCCAGCAGCCCCTCTAGCGGGATTCAAGAGACCCAGTACTTC. The encoded protein is CASSPSSGIQETQYF. The chain uses TRBV7-8 and TRBJ2-5, with TRBD2 matching 9 bases. V shed 5 bases and J 2 bases; nucleotides not matched to a gene: 6. The CDR3 sequence is 15 residues long. Germline CDR1 is SGHVS and CDR2 is FQNEAQ.

The table lists this clonotype with many counts. The V and J genes are TRBV5-1 and TRBJ1-2, with TRBD1 matching 8 bases. The length of the CDR3 is 14 residues. Germline V lookup: CDR1 SGHRS, CDR2 YFSETQ. With V trimmed by 4 bases and J by 5 bases, 7 bases remained unmatched. The CDR3: CASSGRDRSYGYTF. CDR3 nucleotide sequence: TGCGCCAGCAGCGGGCGGGACAGGAGTTATGGCTACACCTTC.

This clonotype was recorded many times. A read error may account for a junction end that differs from germline. The V and J genes are TRBV3-1 and TRBJ2-7; tentative D call: TRBD2 (5 bases). Germline loops: CDR1 LGHDT, CDR2 YNNKEL (reference sequence). There are 13 residues in the CDR3. The CDR3, as DNA: TGTGCCAGCAGCCAAGTCGTCGGCAGGACTGTGGACTTC. The encoded protein is CASSQVVGRTVDF.

This clonotype has a count of ten or more. The chain links TRBV20-1 to TRBJ2-2, with 12 bases fitting TRBD2. The CDR3 sequence is 15 residues long. Germline lookup yields CDR1 DFQATT and CDR2 SNEGSKA (reference sequence). Trimming cost V 1 base and J 4 bases; bases outside gene matches: 1. The CDR3 nucleotides read TGCAGTGCTAGAGGGACTAGCGGGGCCACCGGGGAGCTGTTTTTT. Protein product: CSARGTSGATGELFF.

This clonotype was counted ten times or more. This rearrangement joins TRBV10-3 to TRBJ2-3; TRBD2 matches at 10 bases. V was clipped by 1 base and J by 7 bases; unmatched bases: 5. Looked up from germline, CDR1 is ENHRY and CDR2 is SYGVKD. This CDR3 contains 15 residues. DNA of the CDR3: TGTGCCATCAGTGAGTTCCAGCGGGGGGGAAATACGCAGTATTTT. The encoded protein is CAISEFQRGGNTQYF.

The chain couples TRBV20-1 to TRBJ2-3; 11 bases fit TRBD2. The germline CDR1 and CDR2 sequences are DFQATT and SNEGSKA (reference sequence). Trimming took 5 bases from V and 6 from J; bases not matched to a gene: 7. This CDR3 spans 14 amino acids. CDR3 sequence: CSAVAGGPRDTQYF. CDR3 coding DNA: TGCAGTGCTGTAGCGGGAGGGCCGAGGGATACGCAGTATTTT.

This clonotype came up many times. Mismatch with germline at one junction end may stem from a read error. The chain employs TRBV10-3 and TRBJ1-6; the D gene is possibly TRBD1 (5 bases). This CDR3 is 14 amino acids long. Germline assignment: CDR1 ENHRY and CDR2 SYGVKD. CDR3 coding DNA: TGTGCCATCAGTCGGGACCCTCGAGGCTCACCCCTCAACTTT. Translating it yields CAISRDPRGSPLNF.

The rearrangement uses TRBV5-4 and TRBJ2-2; D unclear. The CDR3 contains 12 residues. Germline assignment: CDR1 SGHNT and CDR2 YYREEE (reference sequence). Trimming pared 4 bases from V and 6 bases from J, leaving 7 bases between. The CDR3 region has the DNA TGTGCCAGCAGCCAGGTCGCCGGGGAGCTGTTTTTT. Translated, it gives CASSQVAGELFF.

In its sample, this clonotype was seen many times. The chain is built from TRBV6-5 and TRBJ2-3, with a weak D call TRBD2 (6 bases). The V end was cut by 2 bases, the J end by 0 bases, with 12 bases between. The CDR3 loop spans 16 amino acids. The V gene's germline CDR1 is MNHEY and CDR2 SVGAGI. The CDR3 DNA reads as TGTGCCAGCAGTTACGGGGCGGGGAAAAGCACAGATACGCAGTATTTT. It specifies CASSYGAGKSTDTQYF.

This clonotype was seen a few times. CDR3 nucleotide sequence: TGCAGTGCTAGAGCGGCGGACTCCTCGCCCTACGAGCAGTACTTC. Translated, it gives CSARAADSSPYEQYF. V gene TRBV20-1 combines with J gene TRBJ2-7; tentatively, D is TRBD2 (5 bases). Looked up from germline, CDR1 is DFQATT and CDR2 is SNEGSKA (reference sequence). The CDR3 is 15 amino acids. V was trimmed by 1 base and J by 2 bases, leaving 15 bases between them.

This clonotype was observed at least ten times. The chain recombines TRBV9 with TRBJ2-5; TRBD1 aligns across 8 bases. This CDR3 is built from 15 residues. Germline V lookup: CDR1 SGDLS, CDR2 YYNGEE. V lost 0 bases and J lost 5; bases outside the gene matches: 6. The CDR3 DNA sequence: TGTGCCAGCAGCGTAGGGACAGGGTCAGGGGAGACCCAGTACTTC. It translates to CASSVGTGSGETQYF. The entire variable domain, with the rest obtained from reference TRBV9 and TRBJ2-5, is as follows: DSGVTQTPKHLITATGQRVTLRCSPRSGDLSVYWYQQSLDQGLQFLIQYYNGEERAKGNILERFSAQQFPDLHSELNLSSLELGDSALYFCASSVGTGSGETQYFGPGTRLLVL.

Ten or more counts support this clonotype. V is TRBV29-1 and J is TRBJ1-4; tentatively, D is TRBD1 (5 bases). The CDR3 is made up of 11 amino acids. Germline CDR1 SQVTM, CDR2 ANQGSEA. Trimming took off 4 bases at V and 10 bases at J, with 10 bases between the two ends. CDR3 bases: TGCAGCGTTGGGTCTGGGGGAAAACTGTTTTTT. Protein product: CSVGSGGKLFF.

Comments on this clonotype: It may be a read error: a sequence one base away is much more abundant. The J gene is TRBJ1-1, the V gene TRBV29-1; D not certain. Germline V gene sequence: CDR1 SQVTM, CDR2 ANQGSEA. The V end lost 7 bases, the J end lost 3 bases, and 12 bases lay between the germline ends. CDR3 length equals 12 residues. As DNA, the CDR3 is TGCAGCGGACAAGAACGTCACACTGAAGCTTTCTTT. Translating gives CSGQERHTEAFF.

This clonotype was picked up many times. The chain joins TRBV5-1 to TRBJ2-5, with 10 bases identical to TRBD1. The CDR3 length is 15 residues. CDR1 is SGHRS and CDR2 is YFSETQ in the germline V gene. Trimming took 3 bases from V and 4 from J; bases not matched to a gene: 6. Written as DNA, the CDR3 is TGCGCCAGCAGCTCGGACAGGGGGAGGACAGAGACCCAGTACTTC. Amino acid sequence: CASSSDRGRTETQYF.